This T cell receptor (beta chain) was recorded in a study of metastatic and nonmetastatic thyroid tumors. Thyroid surgery was performed in patients who had received no treatment beforehand. Authors' methods: CDR3 was compared across clinicopathological groups, and the resulting differences were used to build a distant-metastasis classifier for papillary thyroid cancer. TCRdb ran MiXCR on the PCR reads. The V and J calls come from TCRdb's annotation, not from the publication. Among approximately 37,000 clones, roughly 20% were seen once, and the ten largest hold 3%. With 4 bases removed from V and 7 bases from J, the gap between germline ends came to 20 bases. Germline CDR1 is SGHAT and CDR2 is FQDESV (reference sequence). This CDR3 is 16 amino acids long. In this sample, this clone turned up many times.

The chain carries TRBV11-1 and TRBJ2-1; a possible D gene is TRBD1 (6 bases). This receptor was obtained from a male donor with papillary thyroid cancer or a benign thyroid nodule (not recorded which). Some clones in this sample may be carry-over from other donors' samples. Material for sequencing was tumor tissue. The CDR3 loop is CASSSRDTSFGNEQFF. Here the CDR3 DNA reads TGTGCCAGCAGCTCACGGGACACCTCTTTTGGGAATGAGCAGTTCTTC.